This T cell receptor beta chain was sequenced for a study of blood T cell repertoires in COVID-19. In the study overall: Some COVID-19 samples were acute and others convalescent; all came from the United States, Italy and Spain. T cells, B-cell-depleted T cells, or PBMCs provided the cDNA or gDNA that served as material.

Data came from immunoSEQ multiplex PCR; TCRdb stores just in-frame clones and leaves some out. The repertoire consists of under 250,000 clones, with about nine tenths occurring once and the leading ten covering approximately 2.4%. Germline-derived CDR1 and CDR2 are MGHRA and YSYEKL. There are 13 residues in the CDR3. The ends were cut back, 1 base at V and 10 bases at J, with 8 bases in the middle. This sequence was found in a woman aged 25 to 39 with acute COVID-19. Sequencing was done on a sample of PBMCs or T cells enriched from blood (not recorded which). J is TRBJ1-6 and V is TRBV4-1, with no clear D. CDR3 region: CASSQVGLSPLHF. Written as DNA, the CDR3 is TGCGCCAGCAGCCAAGTGGGCCTCTCACCCCTCCACTTT.